This TCR beta chain was recovered during a study of CD8+ T cells in alopecia areata. Overall study context: For 6 to 18 months, tofacitinib was taken, and 6 months off drug followed. The study's findings and limits: Resident alphabeta T-cell populations of normal skin are likewise subject to sequencing in scalp samples.

cDNA serving as the sequencing template came from extracted, reverse transcribed RNA. TCRdb's table, derived via immunoSEQ multiplex PCR, lists solely in-frame clones and lacks some. Here the sample spans over 60,000 clones, about half being singletons. Treatment here: oral pan-JAK inhibitor, 5-10 mg twice daily. Comment on this clone: What it binds is unknown.

Germline CDR1 reads SGDLS; CDR2 reads YYNGEE. This CDR3 is 14 amino acids long. Trimming left V 2 bases short and J 6 bases short, with 14 bases between. The starting material was CD8+ T cells sorted from blood, obtained at approximately week 36, from a patient treated with tofacitinib. The sequence was collected from a human donor with alopecia areata. V is TRBV9 and J is TRBJ1-1, with D possibly TRBD1 on 6 matching bases. The CDR3 DNA sequence: TGTGCCAGCAGCGTCGGGGGCCCAGGGTCTGAAGCTTTCTTT. Translation: CASSVGGPGSEAFF.